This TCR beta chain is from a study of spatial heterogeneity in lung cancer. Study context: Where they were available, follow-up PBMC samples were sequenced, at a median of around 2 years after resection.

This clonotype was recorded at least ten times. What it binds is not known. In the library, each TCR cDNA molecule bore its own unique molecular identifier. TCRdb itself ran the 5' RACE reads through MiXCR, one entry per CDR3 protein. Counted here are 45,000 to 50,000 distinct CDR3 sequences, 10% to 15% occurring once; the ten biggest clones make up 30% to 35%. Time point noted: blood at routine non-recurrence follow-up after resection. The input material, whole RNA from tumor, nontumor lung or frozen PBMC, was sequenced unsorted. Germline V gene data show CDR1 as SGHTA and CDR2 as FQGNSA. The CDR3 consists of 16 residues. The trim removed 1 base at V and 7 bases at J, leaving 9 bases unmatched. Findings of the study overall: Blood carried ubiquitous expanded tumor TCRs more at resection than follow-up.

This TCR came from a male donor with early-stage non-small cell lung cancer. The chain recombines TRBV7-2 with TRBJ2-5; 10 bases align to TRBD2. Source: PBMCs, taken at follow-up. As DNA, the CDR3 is TGTGCCAGCAGCTTAGTTGGAGCGGGAGGGCGGCGGACCCAGTACTTC. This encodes CASSLVGAGGRRTQYF.